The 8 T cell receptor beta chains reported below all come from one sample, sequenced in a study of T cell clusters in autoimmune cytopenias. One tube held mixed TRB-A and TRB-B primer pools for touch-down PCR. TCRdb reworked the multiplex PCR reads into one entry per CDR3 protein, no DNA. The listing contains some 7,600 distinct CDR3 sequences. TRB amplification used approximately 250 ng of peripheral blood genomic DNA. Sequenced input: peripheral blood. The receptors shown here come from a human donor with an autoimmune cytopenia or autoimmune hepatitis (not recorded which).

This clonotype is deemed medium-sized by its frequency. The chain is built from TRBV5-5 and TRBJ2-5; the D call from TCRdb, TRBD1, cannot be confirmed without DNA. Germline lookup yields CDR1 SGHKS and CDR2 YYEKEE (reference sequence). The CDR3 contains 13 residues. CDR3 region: CASTMTGLETQYF.

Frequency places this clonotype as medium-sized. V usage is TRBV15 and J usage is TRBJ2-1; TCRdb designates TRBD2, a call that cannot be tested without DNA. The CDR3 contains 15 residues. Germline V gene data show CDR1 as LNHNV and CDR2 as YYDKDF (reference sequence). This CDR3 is CATSRASGGASEQFF.

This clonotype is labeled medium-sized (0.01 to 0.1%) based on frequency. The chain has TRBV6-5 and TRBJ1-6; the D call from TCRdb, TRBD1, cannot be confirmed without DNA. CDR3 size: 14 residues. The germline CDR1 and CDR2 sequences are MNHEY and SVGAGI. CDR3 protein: CASSYEGHNSPLHF.

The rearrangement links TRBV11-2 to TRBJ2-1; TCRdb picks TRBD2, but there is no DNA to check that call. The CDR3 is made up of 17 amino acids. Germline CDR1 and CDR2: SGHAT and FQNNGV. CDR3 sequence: CASSQVGLAGGGNEQFF.

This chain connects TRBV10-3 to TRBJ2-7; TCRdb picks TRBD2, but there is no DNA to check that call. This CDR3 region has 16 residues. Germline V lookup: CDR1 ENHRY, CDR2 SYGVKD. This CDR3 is CAISDPSGKGNYEQYF.

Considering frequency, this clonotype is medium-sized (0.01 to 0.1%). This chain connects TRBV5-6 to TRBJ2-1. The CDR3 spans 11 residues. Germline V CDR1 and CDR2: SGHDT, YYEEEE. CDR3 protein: CASSLFNEQFF.

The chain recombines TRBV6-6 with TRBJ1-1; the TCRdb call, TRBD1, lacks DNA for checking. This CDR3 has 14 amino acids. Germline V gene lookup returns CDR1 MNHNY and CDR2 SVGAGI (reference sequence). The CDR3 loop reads CASRGQGARSEAFF.

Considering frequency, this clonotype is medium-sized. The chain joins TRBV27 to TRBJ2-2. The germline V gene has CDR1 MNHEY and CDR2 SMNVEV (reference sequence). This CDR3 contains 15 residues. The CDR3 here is CASSFGQLNTGELFF.